This T cell receptor beta chain was obtained from a study of T cells expressing NK-cell markers. Across the study: The TCR beta repertoires were obtained from sorted CD3+CD56+NKG2C+, CD3+CD56+NKG2C- and CD3+CD56-NKG2C+ T cells. Study findings and constraints: Expanded NKG2C+ T cell clones had unclear HCMV specificity.

Germline V gene sequence: CDR1 SEHNR, CDR2 FQNEAQ (reference sequence). The CDR3 runs to 13 residues. Reanalyzing the 5' RACE reads, TCRdb keeps one entry per CDR3 protein, without DNA. The sample holds about 380,000 distinct CDR3 sequences. As to this clonotype: What it recognizes is unknown.

The source is a man between 18 and 69 years old in good health. V is TRBV7-9 and J is TRBJ1-1; TCRdb designates TRBD1, a call that cannot be tested without DNA. Specimen: blood T cells: a sorted CD56 or NKG2C T cell subset, CD4+ or CD8+ T cells, or bulk PBMC T cells (not recorded which). CDR3: CASSLDQGVKAFF.